What follows are 20 T cell receptor beta chains derived from one specimen sequenced in a study of blood T cell repertoires in COVID-19. Generated by immunoSEQ multiplex PCR, the TCRdb table keeps only in-frame clones and is missing some. The profile covers 300,000 to 350,000 clones, with around 86% appearing a single time and roughly 6% taken by the ten largest. Sequenced material: peripheral blood. The receptors here all came from a woman between 45 and 65 years old with COVID-19, enrolled during active disease.

CDR3 nucleotide sequence: TGCAGCGTTGAAGGCCCTGACAGGGTCTGGCGGTTGAACACTGAAGCTTTCTTT. Translated: CSVEGPDRVWRLNTEAFF. The chain carries TRBV29-1 and TRBJ1-1; 7 bases fit TRBD1. After removal of 1 base from V and 0 bases from J, the junction contained 14 bases not matched to a gene. Germline CDR1 SQVTM, CDR2 ANQGSEA. This CDR3 region has 18 residues.

This chain links TRBV30 with TRBJ1-1, with D perhaps matching TRBD1 (6 bases). V lost 2 bases, J lost 4 bases, and 17 bases lay in between. The CDR3 is 15 amino acids. In germline, CDR1 is GTSNPN, CDR2 SVGIG (reference sequence). CDR3 coding DNA: TGTGCCTGGAGTCCCACAGGGAAGAGTGGCACTGAAGCTTTCTTT. Residues: CAWSPTGKSGTEAFF.

The chain links TRBV29-1 to TRBJ2-7; D possibly corresponds to TRBD2 (6 bases). The CDR3 runs to 13 residues. From germline, CDR1 is SQVTM and CDR2 ANQGSEA. The V gene lost 4 bases and the J gene lost 0 bases, with 10 bases spanning the gap. CDR3 bases: TGCAGCGTTGTGGGGAGGAGCTCCTACGAGCAGTACTTC. It is translated as CSVVGRSSYEQYF.

V is TRBV6-2 or TRBV6-3 and J is TRBJ1-1, with no clear D. CDR3 size: 14 residues. Trimming removed 3 bases at V and 5 bases at J, with 13 bases between. The germline V gene encodes CDR1 MNHEY and CDR2 SVGEGT. CDR3 nucleotide sequence: TGTGCCAGCAGTTATGTGAGCGTAGCGACTGAAGCTTTCTTT. The encoded protein is CASSYVSVATEAFF.

V and J are TRBV6-2 or TRBV6-3 and TRBJ2-5; the match to TRBD1 covers 9 bases. J was trimmed by 0 bases and V by 5 bases; bases with no gene match: 4. This CDR3 contains 15 residues. Germline V gives CDR1 MNHEY, CDR2 SVGEGT. The CDR3 protein is CASSTGGAYQETQYF. In DNA form, the CDR3 reads TGTGCCAGCAGTACAGGGGGCGCGTACCAAGAGACCCAGTACTTC.

The chain joins TRBV19 to TRBJ1-1, with D possibly matching TRBD1 (6 bases). In germline, CDR1 is LNHDA, CDR2 SQIVND (reference sequence). This CDR3 spans 14 amino acids. V lost 5 bases and J lost 11, with 21 bases in between. The CDR3 region has the DNA TGTGCCAGTAGTCCCCTCTCGCAGGGGTTTCTGGCTTTCTTT. Translation: CASSPLSQGFLAFF. The full variable domain, with the rest looked up from reference TRBV19 and TRBJ1-1, is DGGITQSPKYLFRKEGQNVTLSCEQNLNHDAMYWYRQDPGQGLRLIYYSQIVNDFQKGDIAEGYSVSREKKESFPLTVTSAQKNPTAFYLCASSPLSQGFLAFFGQGTRLTVV.

J is TRBJ1-1 and V is TRBV6-4, with unresolved D. Trimming shortened V by 0 bases and J by 4 bases, and 9 bases separated the two germline ends. The CDR3 is 14 residues long. Germline lookup yields CDR1 MRHNA and CDR2 SNTAGT. In DNA, the CDR3 is TGTGCCAGCAGTGACTCCCCCGGGGTCACTGAAGCTTTCTTT. Encoded protein: CASSDSPGVTEAFF.

This clone was seen a few times. The chain employs TRBV4-1 and TRBJ2-1, with 7 bases aligning to TRBD2. This CDR3 spans 16 amino acids. Trimming at V came to 1 base and at J to 2 bases, leaving 5 bases not matched to a gene. The germline V gene has CDR1 MGHRA and CDR2 YSYEKL. CDR3 sequence (DNA): TGCGCCAGCAGCCAAGGACCGGGACTACCCTACAATGAGCAGTTCTTC. Translation: CASSQGPGLPYNEQFF.

This clone was observed a single time. The chain links TRBV7-2 to TRBJ1-2; TRBD1 is a possible D gene (6 bases). V lost 5 bases and J 8 bases, leaving 21 bases between the germline ends. Germline V gives CDR1 SGHTA, CDR2 FQGNSA. There are 15 residues in the CDR3. The CDR3 loop is CASSPRGGDSQGYTF. CDR3 bases: TGTGCCAGCAGCCCTAGGGGGGGGGATTCACAGGGCTACACCTTC.

CDR3 in DNA: TGTGCCAGCAGCCGGTGGACTAGCGGGAGCGTGGATACGCAGTATTTT. It codes for CASSRWTSGSVDTQYF. The genes are TRBV11-3 and TRBJ2-3; 13 bases line up with TRBD2. The CDR3 is made up of 16 amino acids. CDR1 and CDR2 (germline): SGHNT, YENEEA. The J segment lost 6 bases and the V segment lost 5 bases, leaving 8 bases of the junction unmatched. Together with reference TRBV11-3 and TRBJ2-3, the CDR3 gives the full variable domain: EAGVVQSPRYKIIEKKQPVAFWCNPISGHNTLYWYLQNLGQGPELLIRYENEEAVDDSQLPKDRFSAERLKGVDSTLKIQPAELGDSAVYLCASSRWTSGSVDTQYFGPGTRLTVL.

The chain is built from TRBV19 and TRBJ1-1; tentatively, D is TRBD1 (5 bases). Trimming stripped 6 bases from V and 0 bases from J, with 20 bases between. The CDR3 contains 17 residues. Germline lookup yields CDR1 LNHDA and CDR2 SQIVND (reference sequence). The CDR3 DNA follows: TGTGCCAGTAGGACCTCCTTTACCCCGGGGGTGAACACTGAAGCTTTCTTT. This encodes CASRTSFTPGVNTEAFF.

The rearrangement uses TRBV6-2 or TRBV6-3 and TRBJ2-3, with 11 nucleotides matching TRBD2. There are 18 residues in the CDR3. Germline V gives CDR1 MNHEY, CDR2 SVGEGT. The junction had 7 bases not matched to a gene; V was cut back by 2 bases and J by 0 bases. This CDR3 is CASSYTSGSTISTDTQYF. As DNA, the CDR3 is TGTGCCAGCAGTTACACTAGCGGGAGCACTATTAGCACAGATACGCAGTATTTT.

The rearrangement links TRBV28 to TRBJ2-7, with 7 bases fitting TRBD1. Germline lookup yields CDR1 MDHEN and CDR2 SYDVKM. The CDR3 has 16 residues. J gave up 7 bases and V 6 bases, and 18 bases lay outside the gene matches. The CDR3 region is CASSGILNRGLGEQYF. The CDR3 DNA follows: TGTGCCAGCAGCGGGATTTTGAACAGGGGTTTGGGTGAGCAGTACTTC.

The V and J genes are TRBV5-4 and TRBJ1-2, with 7 bases aligning to TRBD1. CDR3 length equals 14 residues. In germline, CDR1 is SGHNT, CDR2 YYREEE (reference sequence). After removal of 4 bases from V and 3 bases from J, the junction contained 6 bases not matched to a gene. CDR3 sequence reads: CASSRQGMDYGYTF. CDR3 nucleotides: TGTGCCAGCAGCAGACAGGGTATGGACTATGGCTACACCTTC.

This clone was counted a single time. This chain connects TRBV16 to TRBJ2-1; TRBD1 matches 9 bases. In germline, CDR1 is KGHSY, CDR2 FQNENV. Trimming took 4 bases from V and 5 from J; bases not matched to a gene: 6. The CDR3 is 15 amino acids. The CDR3 protein is CASSPGQGTHNEQFF. Here the CDR3 DNA reads TGTGCCAGCAGCCCAGGACAGGGGACCCACAATGAGCAGTTCTTC.

This clone was detected only a few times. The rearrangement joins TRBV5-1 to TRBJ2-7; the match to TRBD2 covers 9 bases. Germline values: CDR1 SGHRS, CDR2 YFSETQ. The CDR3 runs to 14 residues. The V and J ends lost 6 bases and 7 bases, in that order; junction bases with no gene match: 11. CDR3 in DNA: TGCGCCAGCAAGGCGAGCGGGAGGAAGGATGAGCAGTACTTC. Amino acids: CASKASGRKDEQYF.

This chain connects TRBV29-1 to TRBJ2-5; D is possibly TRBD2 (6 bases). The CDR3 has 15 residues. Trimming left V 7 bases short and J 1 base short, with 19 bases between. The germline CDR1 and CDR2 sequences are SQVTM and ANQGSEA. As DNA, the CDR3 is TGCAGCGGGTCCCCTTTCCGGGAGCCCCAAGAGACCCAGTACTTC. Translated, it gives CSGSPFREPQETQYF.

This chain uses TRBV6-5 with TRBJ2-5, with 7 nucleotides matching TRBD1. Looked up from germline, CDR1 is MNHEY and CDR2 is SVGAGI. With V trimmed by 6 bases and J by 5 bases, 12 bases remained unmatched. The CDR3 sequence is 15 residues long. CDR3 bases: TGTGCCAGCAGCGACCAGGGGGTGGGGGACGAGACCCAGTACTTC. The encoded protein is CASSDQGVGDETQYF.

J is TRBJ2-3 and V is TRBV5-1; 7 bases match TRBD1. The CDR3 extends over 16 amino acids. Germline CDR1 is SGHRS and CDR2 is YFSETQ. V gave up 2 bases and J gave up 1 base; unmatched junction bases: 7. CDR3 DNA sequence: TGCGCCAGCAGCTTACAGGGGCGTGTGGGCACAGATACGCAGTATTTT. Protein product: CASSLQGRVGTDTQYF.

The chain joins TRBV18 to TRBJ2-3; D not certain. CDR1 is KGHSH and CDR2 is LQKENI in the germline V gene. V dropped 4 bases and J dropped 0 bases, with 5 bases sitting between them. CDR3 length: 13 residues. The DNA of the CDR3 is TGTGCCAGCTCACTGACTAGCACAGATACGCAGTATTTT. Amino acid sequence: CASSLTSTDTQYF.